This TCR beta chain was found in a study of blood T cell repertoires in COVID-19. Clones were sequenced by immunoSEQ multiplex PCR, and TCRdb holds only the in-frame ones, with some missing. In the table there are roughly 100,000 clones, 69% of which are singletons. Trimming cost V 4 bases and J 2 bases, with 9 bases left between them. The CDR3 contains 15 residues. Germline V gives CDR1 SGHDN, CDR2 FVKESK. The rearrangement links TRBV14 to TRBJ2-6; D not certain. This TCR was recovered from a man aged 80 or over with acute or convalescent COVID-19. Material: peripheral blood. The CDR3 here is CASSRLSTGANVLTF. The DNA for the CDR3 is TGTGCCAGCAGCCGTCTTTCTACTGGGGCCAACGTCCTGACTTTC.